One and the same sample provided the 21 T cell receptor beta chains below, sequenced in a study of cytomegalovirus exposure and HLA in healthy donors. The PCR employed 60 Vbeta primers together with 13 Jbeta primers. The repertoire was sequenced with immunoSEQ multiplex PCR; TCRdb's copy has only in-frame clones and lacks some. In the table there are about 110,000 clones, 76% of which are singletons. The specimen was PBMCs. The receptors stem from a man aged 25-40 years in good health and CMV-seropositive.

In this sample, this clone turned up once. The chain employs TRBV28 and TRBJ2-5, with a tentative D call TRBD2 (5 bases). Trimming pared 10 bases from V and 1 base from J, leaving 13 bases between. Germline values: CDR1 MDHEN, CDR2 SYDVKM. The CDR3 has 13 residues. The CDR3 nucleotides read TGTGCCACCTTGCCGGGGTCCCAAGAGACCCAGTACTTC. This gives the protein CATLPGSQETQYF.

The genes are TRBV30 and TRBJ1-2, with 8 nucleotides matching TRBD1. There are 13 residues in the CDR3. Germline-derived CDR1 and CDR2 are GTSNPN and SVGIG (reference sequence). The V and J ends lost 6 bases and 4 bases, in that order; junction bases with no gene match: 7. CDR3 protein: CACPTGGTYGYTF. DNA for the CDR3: TGTGCCTGCCCCACAGGGGGTACCTATGGCTACACCTTC.

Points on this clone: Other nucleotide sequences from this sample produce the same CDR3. DNA of the CDR3: TGTGCCAGCGGGGACAGTAGCGAACCCCTCCACTTT. It specifies CASGDSSEPLHF. V gene TRBV5-8 combines with J gene TRBJ1-6, with 7 bases identical to TRBD1. Looked up from germline, CDR1 is SGHTS and CDR2 is YDEGEE. V lost 7 bases to trimming and J lost 12 bases; unmatched junction nucleotides: 7. This CDR3 has 12 residues.

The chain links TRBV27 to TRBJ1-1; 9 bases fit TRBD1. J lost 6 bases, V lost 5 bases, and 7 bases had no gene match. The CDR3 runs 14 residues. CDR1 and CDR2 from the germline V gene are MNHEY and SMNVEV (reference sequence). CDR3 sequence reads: CASSTWTGDPEAFF. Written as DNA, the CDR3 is TGTGCCAGCAGTACCTGGACAGGGGATCCTGAAGCTTTCTTT.

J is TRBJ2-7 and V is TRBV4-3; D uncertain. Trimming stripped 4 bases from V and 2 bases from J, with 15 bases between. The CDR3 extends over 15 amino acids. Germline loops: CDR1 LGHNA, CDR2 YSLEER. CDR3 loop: CASSPGRFETYEQYF. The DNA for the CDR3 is TGCGCCAGCAGCCCGGGTCGTTTCGAGACCTACGAGCAGTACTTC.

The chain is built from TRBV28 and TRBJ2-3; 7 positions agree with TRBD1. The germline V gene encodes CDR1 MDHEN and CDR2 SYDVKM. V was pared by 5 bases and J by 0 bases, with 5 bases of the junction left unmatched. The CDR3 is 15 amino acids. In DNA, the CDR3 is TGTGCCAGCAGTCTCAGGGGACAGAGCACAGATACGCAGTATTTT. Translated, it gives CASSLRGQSTDTQYF.

The CDR3 is CASRRVRGGRVEQYF. CDR3 bases: TGTGCCAGCAGACGGGTCCGGGGGGGGAGGGTCGAGCAGTACTTC. The J gene is TRBJ2-5, the V gene TRBV5-4; TRBD2 matches 8 bases. The end of the DNA fits TRBJ2-7 better, so the J call may be wrong. The CDR3 has 15 residues. From germline, CDR1 is SGHNT and CDR2 YYREEE (reference sequence).

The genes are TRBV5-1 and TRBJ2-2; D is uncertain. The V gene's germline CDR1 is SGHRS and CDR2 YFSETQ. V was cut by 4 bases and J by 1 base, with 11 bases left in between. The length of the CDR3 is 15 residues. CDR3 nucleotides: TGCGCCAGCAGCCCCGTTCCGGGGAACACCGGGGAGCTGTTTTTT. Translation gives CASSPVPGNTGELFF.

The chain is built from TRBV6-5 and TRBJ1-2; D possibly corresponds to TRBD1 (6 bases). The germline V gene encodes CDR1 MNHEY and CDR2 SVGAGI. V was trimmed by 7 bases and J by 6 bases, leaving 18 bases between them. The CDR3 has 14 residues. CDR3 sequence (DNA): TGTGCCAGCACCCCACAGGGTGGGGGGGATGGCTACACCTTC. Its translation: CASTPQGGGDGYTF.

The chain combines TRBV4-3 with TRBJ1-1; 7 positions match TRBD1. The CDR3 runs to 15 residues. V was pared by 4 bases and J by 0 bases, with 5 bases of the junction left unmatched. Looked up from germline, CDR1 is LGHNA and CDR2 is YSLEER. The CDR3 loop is CASSPKRGLNTEAFF. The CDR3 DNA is TGCGCCAGCAGCCCGAAGAGGGGGCTGAACACTGAAGCTTTCTTT.

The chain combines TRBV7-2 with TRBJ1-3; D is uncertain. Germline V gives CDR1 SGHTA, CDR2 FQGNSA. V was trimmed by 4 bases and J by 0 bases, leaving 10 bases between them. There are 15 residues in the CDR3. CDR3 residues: CASSSYGSSGNTIYF. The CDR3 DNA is TGTGCCAGCAGCTCCTACGGGAGCTCTGGAAACACCATATATTTT.

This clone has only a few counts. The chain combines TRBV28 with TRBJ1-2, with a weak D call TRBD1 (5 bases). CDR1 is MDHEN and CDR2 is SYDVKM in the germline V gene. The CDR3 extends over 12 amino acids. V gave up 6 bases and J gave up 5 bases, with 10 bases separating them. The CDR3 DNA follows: TGTGCCAGCAGGACAGCAGGGTATGGCTACACCTTC. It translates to CASRTAGYGYTF.

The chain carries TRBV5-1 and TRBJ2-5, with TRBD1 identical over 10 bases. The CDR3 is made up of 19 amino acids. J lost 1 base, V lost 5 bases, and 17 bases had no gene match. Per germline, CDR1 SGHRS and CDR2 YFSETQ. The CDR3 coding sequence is TGCGCCAGCAGAAGCGACAGGGGGCTAACCAGGAGCGGCCAAGAGACCCAGTACTTC. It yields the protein CASRSDRGLTRSGQETQYF.

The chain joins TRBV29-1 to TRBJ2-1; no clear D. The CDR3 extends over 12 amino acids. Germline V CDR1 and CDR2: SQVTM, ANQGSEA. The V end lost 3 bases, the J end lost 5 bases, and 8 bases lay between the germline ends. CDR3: CSVDGINNEQFF. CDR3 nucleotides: TGCAGCGTTGATGGCATAAACAATGAGCAGTTCTTC.

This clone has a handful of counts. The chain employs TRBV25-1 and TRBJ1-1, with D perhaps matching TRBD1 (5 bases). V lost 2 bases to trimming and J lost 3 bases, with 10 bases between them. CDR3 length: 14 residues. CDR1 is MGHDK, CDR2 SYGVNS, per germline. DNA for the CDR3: TGTGCCAGCAGTGAAAGCAGGGCATACACTGAAGCTTTCTTT. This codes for CASSESRAYTEAFF.

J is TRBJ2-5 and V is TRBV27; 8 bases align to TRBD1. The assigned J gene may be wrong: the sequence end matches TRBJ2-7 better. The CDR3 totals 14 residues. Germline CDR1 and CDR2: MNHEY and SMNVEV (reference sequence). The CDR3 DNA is TGTGCCAGCAGTATCGGGACAGGTTCCTACGAGCAGTACTTC. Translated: CASSIGTGSYEQYF.

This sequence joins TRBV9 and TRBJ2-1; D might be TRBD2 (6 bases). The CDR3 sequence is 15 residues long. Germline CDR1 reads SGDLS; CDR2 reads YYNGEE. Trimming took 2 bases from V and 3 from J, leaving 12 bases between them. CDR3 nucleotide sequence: TGTGCCAGCAGCGTTGCAGTGGGAGGCTACAATGAGCAGTTCTTC. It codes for CASSVAVGGYNEQFF.

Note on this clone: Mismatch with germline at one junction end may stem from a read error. CDR3 sequence (DNA): TGTGCCAGCAATTACAGCCCAAACACTGAAGCTTTCTTT. This encodes CASNYSPNTEAFF. The rearrangement uses TRBV6-6 and TRBJ1-1; D unresolved. This CDR3 spans 13 amino acids. Germline CDR1 is MNHNY and CDR2 is SVGAGI (reference sequence).

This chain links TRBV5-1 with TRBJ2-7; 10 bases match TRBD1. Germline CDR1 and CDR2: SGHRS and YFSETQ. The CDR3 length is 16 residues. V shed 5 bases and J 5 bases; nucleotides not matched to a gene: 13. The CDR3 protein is CASRFQGTGVGDEQYF. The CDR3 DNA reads TGCGCCAGCAGGTTCCAGGGGACAGGGGTAGGGGACGAGCAGTACTTC.

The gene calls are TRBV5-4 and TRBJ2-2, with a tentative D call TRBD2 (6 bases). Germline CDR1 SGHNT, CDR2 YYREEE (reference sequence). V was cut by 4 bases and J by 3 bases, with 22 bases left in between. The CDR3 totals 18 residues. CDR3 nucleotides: TGTGCCAGCAGCCACGGGGGAACGGGGAATACGGACACCGGGGAGCTGTTTTTT. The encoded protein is CASSHGGTGNTDTGELFF.

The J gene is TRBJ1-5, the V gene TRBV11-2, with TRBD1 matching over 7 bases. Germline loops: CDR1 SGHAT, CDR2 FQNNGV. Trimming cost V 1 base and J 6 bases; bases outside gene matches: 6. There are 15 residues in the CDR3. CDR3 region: CASSLGPRQGQPQHF. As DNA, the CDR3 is TGTGCCAGCAGCTTAGGACCCCGACAGGGTCAGCCCCAGCATTTT.